Reported below is one T cell receptor (beta chain). Its antigen is not identified. The sample comes from a study of cytomegalovirus exposure and HLA in healthy donors. General study points: A later analysis linked a missense variant in DCLRE1C to the trimming of TCR beta V and J genes. An analysis done earlier found most TCR beta V segments productive about 90% or about 30% of the time. It was likely that a cluster of highly shared sequence variants was a sequencing artifact. Using a false discovery rate of 0.05, a later analysis showed that approximately 18,000 TCR beta sequences were associated with HLA alleles.

The PCR ran on 60 Vbeta and 13 Jbeta primers. Measured with immunoSEQ multiplex PCR; TCRdb has only the in-frame clones, and not every one. Of 75,000 to 100,000 clones listed, under 65% are singletons. This TCR derives from a man aged 55-75 years in good health and CMV-seronegative. Input material: PBMCs.

The DNA for the CDR3 is TGCGCCAGCAGCTTAGGGGTTGCCTACGAGCAGTACTTC. Translating gives CASSLGVAYEQYF. V usage is TRBV5-1 and J usage is TRBJ2-7; D perhaps matches TRBD1 (5 bases). This CDR3 region has 13 residues. Germline lookup yields CDR1 SGHRS and CDR2 YFSETQ. V was pared by 2 bases and J by 2 bases, with 8 bases between.